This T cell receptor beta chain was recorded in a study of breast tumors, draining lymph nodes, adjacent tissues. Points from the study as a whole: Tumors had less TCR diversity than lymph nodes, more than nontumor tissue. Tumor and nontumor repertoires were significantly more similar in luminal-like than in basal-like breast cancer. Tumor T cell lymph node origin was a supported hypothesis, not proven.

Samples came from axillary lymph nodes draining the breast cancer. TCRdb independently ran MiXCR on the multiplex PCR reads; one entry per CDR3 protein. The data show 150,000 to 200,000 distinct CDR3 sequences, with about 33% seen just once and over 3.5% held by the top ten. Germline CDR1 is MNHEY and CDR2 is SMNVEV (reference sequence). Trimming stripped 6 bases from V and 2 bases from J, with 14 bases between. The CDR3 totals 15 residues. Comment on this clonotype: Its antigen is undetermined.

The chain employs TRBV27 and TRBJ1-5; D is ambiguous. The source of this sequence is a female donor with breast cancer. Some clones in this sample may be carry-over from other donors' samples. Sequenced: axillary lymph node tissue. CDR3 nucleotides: TGTGCCAGCAGCTTGACCCCCGGACGCAATCAGCCCCAGCATTTT. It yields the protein CASSLTPGRNQPQHF.